This entry describes one TCR beta chain. Its specificity is unknown. This record belongs to a study of T cell responses to AZD1222 COVID-19 vaccine. There are 13 residues in the CDR3. The ends were cut back, 5 bases at V and 7 bases at J, with 14 bases in the middle. Only in-frame clones appear in the TCRdb table, and some are missing; sequencing was by immunoSEQ multiplex PCR. Counted here are tens of thousands of clones, around 90% occurring once; the ten biggest clones make up roughly 20%. Study-level results: Just six people given AZD1222 tested seropositive at baseline. Possibly, clonal diversity was underestimated; donors were largely white British and included more females.

The input for sequencing was peripheral blood, taken on day 0 of AZD1222 vaccination. The chain recombines TRBV12-3 or TRBV12-4 with TRBJ1-2; D perhaps matches TRBD1 (5 bases). The sequence was obtained from an adult in good health. The CDR3 loop is CASSPGLNIGYTF. CDR3 in DNA: TGTGCCAGCAGTCCGGGACTCAACATTGGCTACACCTTC.